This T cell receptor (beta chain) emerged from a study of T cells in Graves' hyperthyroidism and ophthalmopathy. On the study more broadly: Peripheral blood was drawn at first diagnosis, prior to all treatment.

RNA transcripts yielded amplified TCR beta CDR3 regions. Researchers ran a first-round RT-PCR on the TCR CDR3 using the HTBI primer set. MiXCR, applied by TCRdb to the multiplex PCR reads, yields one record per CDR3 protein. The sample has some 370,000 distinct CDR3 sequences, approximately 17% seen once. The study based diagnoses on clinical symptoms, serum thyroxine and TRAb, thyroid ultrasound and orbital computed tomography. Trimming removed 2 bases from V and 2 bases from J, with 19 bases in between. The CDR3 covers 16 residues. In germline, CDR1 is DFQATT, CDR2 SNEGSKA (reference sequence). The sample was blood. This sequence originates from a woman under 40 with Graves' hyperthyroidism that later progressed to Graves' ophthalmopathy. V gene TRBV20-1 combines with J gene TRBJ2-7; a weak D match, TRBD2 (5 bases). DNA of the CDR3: TGCAGTGCTAGACCCGCACGGTCGGGGAGTACCTACGAGCAGTACTTC. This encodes CSARPARSGSTYEQYF.